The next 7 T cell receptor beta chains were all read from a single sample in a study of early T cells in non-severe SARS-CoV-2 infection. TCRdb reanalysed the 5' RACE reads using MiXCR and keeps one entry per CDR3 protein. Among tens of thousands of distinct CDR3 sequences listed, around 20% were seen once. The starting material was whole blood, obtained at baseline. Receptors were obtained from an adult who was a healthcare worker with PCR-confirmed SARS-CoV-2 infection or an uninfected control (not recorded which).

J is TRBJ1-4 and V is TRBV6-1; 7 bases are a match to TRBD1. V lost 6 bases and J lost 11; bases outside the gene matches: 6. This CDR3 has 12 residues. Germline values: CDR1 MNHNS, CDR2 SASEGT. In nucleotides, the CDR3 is TGTGCCAGCAGGGCTGGACAGGTCAAACTGTTTTTT. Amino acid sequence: CASRAGQVKLFF.

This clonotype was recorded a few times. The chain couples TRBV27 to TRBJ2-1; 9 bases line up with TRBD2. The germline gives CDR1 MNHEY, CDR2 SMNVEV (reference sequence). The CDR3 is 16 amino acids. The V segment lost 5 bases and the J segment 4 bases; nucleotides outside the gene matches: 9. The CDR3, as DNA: TGTGCCAGCAGTCCCCTCCCCCTAGCGGGGTACAATGAGCAGTTCTTC. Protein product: CASSPLPLAGYNEQFF.

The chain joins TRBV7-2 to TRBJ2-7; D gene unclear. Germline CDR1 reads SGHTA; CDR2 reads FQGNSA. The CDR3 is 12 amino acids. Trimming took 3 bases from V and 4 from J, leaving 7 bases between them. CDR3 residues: CASSFTRYEQYF. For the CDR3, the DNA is TGTGCCAGCAGCTTCACCAGGTACGAGCAGTACTTC. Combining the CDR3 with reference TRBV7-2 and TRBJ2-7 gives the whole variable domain GAGVSQSPSNKVTEKGKDVELRCDPISGHTALYWYRQSLGQGLEFLIYFQGNSAPDKSGLPSDRFSAERTGGSVSTLTIQRTQQEDSAVYLCASSFTRYEQYFGPGTRLTVT.

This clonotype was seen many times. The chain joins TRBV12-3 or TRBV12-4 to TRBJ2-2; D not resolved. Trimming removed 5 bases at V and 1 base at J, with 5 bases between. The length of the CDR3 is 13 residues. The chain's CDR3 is CASSPRNTGELFF. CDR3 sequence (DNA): TGTGCCAGCAGTCCTAGGAACACCGGGGAGCTGTTTTTT.

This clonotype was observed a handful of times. Written as DNA, the CDR3 is TGTGCCAGCAGCCAACTACAAAGCACAGATACGCAGTATTTT. It encodes CASSQLQSTDTQYF. V usage is TRBV4-2 and J usage is TRBJ2-3, with D hard to call. The CDR3 covers 14 residues. Trimming took 2 bases from V and 0 from J, leaving 6 bases between them. CDR1 and CDR2 (germline): LGHNA, YNFKEQ.

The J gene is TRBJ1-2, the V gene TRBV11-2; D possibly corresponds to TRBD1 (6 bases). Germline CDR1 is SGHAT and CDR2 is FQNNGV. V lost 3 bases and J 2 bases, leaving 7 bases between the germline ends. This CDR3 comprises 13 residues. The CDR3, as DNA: TGTGCCAGCAGCTTGGACAGCAACTATGGCTACACCTTC. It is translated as CASSLDSNYGYTF.

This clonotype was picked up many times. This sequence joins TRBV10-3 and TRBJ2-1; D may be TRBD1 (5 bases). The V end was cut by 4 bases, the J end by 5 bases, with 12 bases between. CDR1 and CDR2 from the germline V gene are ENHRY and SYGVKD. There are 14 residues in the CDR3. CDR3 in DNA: TGTGCCATCAGTGCTCAGGGTAGGCACAATGAGCAGTTCTTC. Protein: CAISAQGRHNEQFF.